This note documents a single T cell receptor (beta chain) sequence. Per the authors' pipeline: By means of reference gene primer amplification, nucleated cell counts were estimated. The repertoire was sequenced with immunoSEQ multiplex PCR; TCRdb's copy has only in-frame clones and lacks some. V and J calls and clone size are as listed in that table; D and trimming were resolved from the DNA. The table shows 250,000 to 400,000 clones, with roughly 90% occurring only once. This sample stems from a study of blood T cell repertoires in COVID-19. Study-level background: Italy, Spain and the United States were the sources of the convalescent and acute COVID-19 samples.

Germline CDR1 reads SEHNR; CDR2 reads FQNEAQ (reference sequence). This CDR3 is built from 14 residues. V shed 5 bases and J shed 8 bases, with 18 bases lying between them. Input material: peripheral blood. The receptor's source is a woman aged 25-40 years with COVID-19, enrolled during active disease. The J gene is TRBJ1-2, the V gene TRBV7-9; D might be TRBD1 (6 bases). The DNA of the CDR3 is TGTGCCAGCAGCCATAGGGACAAAAGCGGCGGCTACACCTTC. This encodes CASSHRDKSGGYTF.